The 2 T cell receptor beta chains given below trace back to one sample, sequenced in a study of blood T cell repertoires in COVID-19. Produced via immunoSEQ multiplex PCR; TCRdb's table is partial and in-frame only. The sample holds 75,000 to 85,000 clones, around 80% seen once. The sample consisted of peripheral blood. These receptors originate from a human donor in a cohort sampled during active COVID-19.

This chain links TRBV11-2 with TRBJ2-5, with D perhaps matching TRBD2 (5 bases). Germline V gives CDR1 SGHAT, CDR2 FQNNGV. This CDR3 contains 15 residues. The V end was cut by 2 bases, the J end by 5 bases, with 15 bases between. The CDR3 is CASSLIEKEAETQYF. The CDR3 nucleotides read TGTGCCAGCAGCTTAATCGAAAAGGAGGCGGAGACCCAGTACTTC. Drawing the rest from reference TRBV11-2 and TRBJ2-5, the complete variable domain is EAGVAQSPRYKIIEKRQSVAFWCNPISGHATLYWYQQILGQGPKLLIQFQNNGVVDDSQLPKDRFSAERLKGVDSTLKIQPAKLEDSAVYLCASSLIEKEAETQYFGPGTRLLVL.

The chain recombines TRBV11-2 with TRBJ1-5; D possibly corresponds to TRBD1 (6 bases). V was cut by 5 bases and J by 2 bases, with 19 bases left in between. Germline V lookup: CDR1 SGHAT, CDR2 FQNNGV. This CDR3 has 17 residues. This CDR3 is CASSLMRGGRGNQPQHF. In nucleotides, the CDR3 is TGTGCCAGCAGCCTTATGAGGGGGGGGCGGGGCAATCAGCCCCAGCATTTT.